The clone carrying this T cell receptor beta chain was recorded at least ten times. The sample originates from a study of T cells in Graves' hyperthyroidism and ophthalmopathy. TCR beta CDR3 region amplification was performed from RNA transcripts. The HTBI primer set served for first-round RT-PCR of the TCR CDR3. TCRdb reanalysed the multiplex PCR reads using MiXCR and keeps one entry per CDR3 protein. The repertoire holds hundreds of thousands of distinct CDR3 sequences, with approximately 15% as singletons. V shed 8 bases and J shed 0 bases, with 16 bases lying between them. The CDR3 has 15 amino acids. CDR1 SEHNR and CDR2 FQNEAQ come from the germline V gene (reference sequence).

Sample: blood. This clonotype was obtained from a woman in her thirties or forties with Graves' ophthalmopathy. The chain uses TRBV7-9 and TRBJ2-5; a weak D match, TRBD1 (6 bases). The DNA of the CDR3 is TGTGCCAGCCGTTCGGGACAAGGGGACCAAGAGACCCAGTACTTC. It codes for CASRSGQGDQETQYF.